Presented here are 8 T cell receptor beta chains from one specimen sequenced in a study of blood T cell repertoires in COVID-19. Some clones are missing from TCRdb's copy, which holds only in-frame ones; the method was immunoSEQ multiplex PCR. The sample lists approximately 80,000 clones; 65% to 90% were seen once. Material: peripheral blood. The receptors derive from a man older than 75 with acute or convalescent COVID-19.

The count of this clone is one. This chain joins TRBV7-9 and TRBJ1-5; perhaps TRBD1 as D (6 bases). V lost 4 bases and J lost 1, with 8 bases in between. The germline V gene encodes CDR1 SEHNR and CDR2 FQNEAQ (reference sequence). This CDR3 spans 14 amino acids. The CDR3 DNA follows: TGTGCCAGCAGCTCGGACAGAAGCAATCAGCCCCAGCATTTT. Protein sequence: CASSSDRSNQPQHF.

The chain couples TRBV19 to TRBJ2-6; D gene uncertain. The germline CDR1 and CDR2 sequences are LNHDA and SQIVND (reference sequence). V was clipped by 7 bases and J by 0 bases, with 10 bases between them. CDR3 length equals 15 residues. This CDR3 is CASTPSLSGANVLTF. The CDR3 coding sequence is TGTGCCAGTACCCCGAGCCTCTCTGGGGCCAACGTCCTGACTTTC. Together with reference TRBV19 and TRBJ2-6, the CDR3 gives the full variable domain: DGGITQSPKYLFRKEGQNVTLSCEQNLNHDAMYWYRQDPGQGLRLIYYSQIVNDFQKGDIAEGYSVSREKKESFPLTVTSAQKNPTAFYLCASTPSLSGANVLTFGAGSRLTVL.

V gene TRBV11-3 combines with J gene TRBJ2-1; 13 nucleotides agree with TRBD2. Germline V CDR1 and CDR2: SGHNT, YENEEA. After removal of 4 bases from V and 7 bases from J, the junction contained 4 bases not matched to a gene. The CDR3 consists of 15 residues. The CDR3 nucleotides are TGTGCCAGCAGCTCGACTAGCGGGAGGACTAATGAGCAGTTCTTC. Translating gives CASSSTSGRTNEQFF.

The rearrangement links TRBV7-3 to TRBJ2-3; D unresolved. V was cut by 2 bases and J by 2 bases, with 11 bases left in between. Germline loops: CDR1 SGHTA, CDR2 FQGTGA. The length of the CDR3 is 15 residues. The CDR3 region is CASSLFGSVTDTQYF. The CDR3 nucleotides are TGTGCCAGCAGCTTATTCGGAAGCGTCACAGATACGCAGTATTTT.

The gene calls are TRBV28 and TRBJ1-2, with TRBD1 identical over 9 bases. Germline assignment: CDR1 MDHEN and CDR2 SYDVKM. The CDR3 has 16 residues. V shed 3 bases, J shed 4 bases, and the junction held 9 bases outside the gene matches. This CDR3 is CASSFGDRVIIYGYTF. Written as DNA, the CDR3 is TGTGCCAGCAGTTTTGGGGACAGGGTGATCATCTATGGCTACACCTTC.

This chain joins TRBV28 and TRBJ1-5; D gene uncertain. CDR3 length: 16 amino acids. Germline lookup yields CDR1 MDHEN and CDR2 SYDVKM. Trimming pared 6 bases from V and 0 bases from J, leaving 15 bases between. The CDR3 sequence is CASRLSSRYSNQPQHF. The CDR3 DNA sequence: TGTGCCAGCAGACTTAGTTCAAGATATAGCAATCAGCCCCAGCATTTT.

The J gene is TRBJ1-5, the V gene TRBV6-6; 8 bases line up with TRBD1. Germline assignment: CDR1 MNHNY and CDR2 SVGAGI (reference sequence). The junction had 12 bases not matched to a gene; V was cut back by 5 bases and J by 3 bases. The CDR3 has 17 residues. The CDR3 DNA reads TGTGCCAGCAGTCCCCGGACAGGGACTTATTCCAATCAGCCCCAGCATTTT. This sequence encodes CASSPRTGTYSNQPQHF.

This clone was detected once. The chain uses TRBV7-8 and TRBJ2-3; D may be TRBD1 (7 bases). The V gene lost 1 base and the J gene lost 4 bases, with 12 bases spanning the gap. Germline CDR1 is SGHVS and CDR2 is FQNEAQ. The CDR3 totals 15 residues. CDR3 protein: CASSLGAGGPDTQYF. The CDR3, as DNA: TGTGCCAGCAGCTTAGGGGCAGGGGGGCCAGATACGCAGTATTTT.